The rows below give T cell receptor beta chains drawn from one sample of a study of monozygotic twins with inflammatory bowel disease. TCRdb re-called the 5' RACE reads and catalogs CDR3 proteins one per entry, DNA excluded. The ten top clones account for 2% to 2.5%, within a sample of around 150,000 distinct CDR3 sequences. The sequenced material came from blood. These TCRs come from a human donor with ulcerative colitis or Crohn's disease, or a healthy co-twin of an affected twin (not recorded which). Each CDR3 is given with its conserved first and last residue.

J gene	V gene	CDR3 length	CDR3 protein
TRBJ2-2	TRBV20-1	16	CSASPGRYGGTGELFF
TRBJ2-7	TRBV19	14	CASSILGRTYEQYF
TRBJ2-7	TRBV28	16	CASSLSTGLTSYEQYF
TRBJ2-3	TRBV29-1	15	CSSSWPDSSTDTQYF
TRBJ2-1	TRBV7-2	15	CASSRGLAEGNEQFF
TRBJ2-7	TRBV11-2	13	CASSQWSGDEQYF
TRBJ2-7	TRBV3-1	11	CASSQRGEQYF
TRBJ1-2	TRBV7-9	15	CASSLGYGEPYGYTF
TRBJ1-6	TRBV11-2	15	CASSLGDRAYSPLHF
TRBJ2-5	TRBV5-4	16	CASSRASGGSQETQYF
TRBJ1-3	TRBV7-9	16	CASALQGSSSGNTIYF
TRBJ1-1	TRBV7-2	14	CASSTGPVNTEAFF
TRBJ2-7	TRBV6-5	15	CASSYSGGRTYEQYF
TRBJ2-7	TRBV28	15	CASSRWPKGAYEQYF
TRBJ2-1	TRBV28	14	CASRGVGAWYEQFF
TRBJ2-3	TRBV7-2	14	CASMTRRSGDTQYF
TRBJ1-2	TRBV7-2	14	CASSSDRGGYGYTF
TRBJ1-2	TRBV5-1	14	CASSLEWMEGTYTF
TRBJ1-5	TRBV7-9	15	CASSPPGPRGQPQHF
TRBJ1-4	TRBV5-1	16	CASSLGDRLANEKLFF
TRBJ2-1	TRBV5-1	14	CASSLGTGGNEQFF
TRBJ2-1	TRBV6-4	15	CASSDLQGAVNEQFF
TRBJ1-2	TRBV12-3/TRBV12-4	14	CASSHRGPDYGYTF
TRBJ2-5	TRBV7-4	16	CASSSMTCPKVETQYF
TRBJ1-4	TRBV9	15	CASSIGAGPNEKLFF
TRBJ1-1	TRBV19	17	CASSIRRTGGADTEAFF
TRBJ2-6	TRBV12-3/TRBV12-4	14	CASSYGSGANVLTF
TRBJ2-3	TRBV2	14	CASSELTGTDTQYF
TRBJ2-3	TRBV12-3/TRBV12-4	18	CASSQGRRSGWMTDTQYF
TRBJ1-4	TRBV5-6	15	CASSLWAARGEKLFF
TRBJ1-4	TRBV5-1	15	CASSLKGGDNEKLFF
TRBJ2-2	TRBV24-1	19	CATSDTRPTSGSSTGELFF
TRBJ2-2	TRBV7-9	15	CASTRPGSNTGELFF
TRBJ1-5	TRBV7-8	15	CASSRDNRGNQPQHF
TRBJ2-7	TRBV9	14	CASSPRRQAYEQYF
TRBJ2-1	TRBV7-9	15	CASSLAGGKMDEQFF
TRBJ1-6	TRBV12-3/TRBV12-4	15	CASSWAPGSNSPLHF
TRBJ2-7	TRBV28	13	CASSLGETGEQYF
TRBJ2-7	TRBV2	13	CASIGQSRGEQYF
TRBJ2-5	TRBV20-1	13	CSALAGDQETQYF
TRBJ1-1	TRBV7-9	15	CASSLAQGMNTEAFF
TRBJ1-1	TRBV5-4	17	CASSGRTGMVRNTEAFF
TRBJ1-4	TRBV27	17	CASSLIRGPGKEGKLFF